This passage covers 24 T cell receptor beta chains from one sample sequenced in a study of control samples from healthy donors and cancer patients. Produced via immunoSEQ multiplex PCR; TCRdb's table is partial and in-frame only. The sample holds about 110,000 clones, 90% to 95% seen once. The sequenced sample consisted of blood. These receptor sequences come from a woman between 18 and 29 years old in good health.

V and J are TRBV4-3 and TRBJ2-5; 14 nucleotides agree with TRBD2. Germline V gene sequence: CDR1 LGHNA, CDR2 YSLEER. The CDR3 has 16 amino acids. V dropped 2 bases and J dropped 3; count of bases not matched to a gene: 2. The CDR3 region has the DNA TGCGCCAGCAGCCAAATGGGACTAGCGGGGGAAGAGACCCAGTACTTC. Translating gives CASSQMGLAGEETQYF.

This chain connects TRBV4-2 to TRBJ2-2; TRBD2 is a possible D gene (5 bases). CDR1 is LGHNA and CDR2 is YNFKEQ in the germline V gene. This CDR3 is built from 17 residues. V dropped 4 bases and J dropped 0 bases, with 15 bases sitting between them. The CDR3 loop is CASSPIVDGTNTGELFF. CDR3 coding DNA: TGTGCCAGCAGCCCAATCGTTGACGGGACGAACACCGGGGAGCTGTTTTTT.

The chain is built from TRBV6-5 and TRBJ2-7; D is possibly TRBD1 or TRBD2 (5 bases each). Germline V lookup: CDR1 MNHEY, CDR2 SVGAGI. The CDR3 covers 15 residues. V was cut by 5 bases and J by 2 bases, with 16 bases left in between. As DNA, the CDR3 is TGTGCCAGCAGTCCCATTGGGGGTGGGGCCTACGAGCAGTACTTC. This codes for CASSPIGGGAYEQYF.

Written as DNA, the CDR3 is TGTGCCAGCAGTTCCAGACAGACCTCCTACAATGAGCAGTTCTTC. This sequence encodes CASSSRQTSYNEQFF. The J gene is TRBJ2-1, the V gene TRBV7-9; the D gene is possibly TRBD1 (5 bases). The CDR3 runs 15 residues. V was trimmed by 6 bases and J by 0 bases, leaving 12 bases between them. In germline, CDR1 is SEHNR, CDR2 FQNEAQ (reference sequence).

The V gene is TRBV7-3, the J gene TRBJ2-5, with D hard to call. The V and J ends lost 5 bases and 2 bases respectively, with 9 bases between them. This CDR3 has 13 amino acids. Germline V gives CDR1 SGHTA, CDR2 FQGTGA. The CDR3 spells CASSRAEQETQYF. CDR3 in DNA: TGTGCCAGCAGCCGAGCCGAGCAAGAGACCCAGTACTTC.

V gene TRBV27 combines with J gene TRBJ2-6; D call uncertain. This CDR3 is 17 amino acids long. From germline, CDR1 is MNHEY and CDR2 SMNVEV (reference sequence). The V end lost 3 bases, the J end lost 2 bases, and 14 bases lay between the germline ends. The CDR3 region has the DNA TGTGCCAGCAGTTTCTTTGTCGGTAGTACTGGGGCCAACGTCCTGACTTTC. It specifies CASSFFVGSTGANVLTF.

The rearrangement links TRBV27 to TRBJ1-2; 8 bases agree with TRBD1. Germline values: CDR1 MNHEY, CDR2 SMNVEV (reference sequence). J lost 12 bases, V lost 3 bases, and 12 bases had no gene match. The length of the CDR3 is 14 residues. CDR3: CASSLAGGAGGHTF. The CDR3 region has the DNA TGTGCCAGCAGTTTGGCAGGGGGCGCGGGAGGCCACACCTTC.

The genes are TRBV10-3 and TRBJ2-5; D possibly matches TRBD1 or TRBD2 (6 bases each). The germline V gene has CDR1 ENHRY and CDR2 SYGVKD. CDR3 length equals 15 residues. V was trimmed by 4 bases and J by 1 base, leaving 13 bases between them. As DNA, the CDR3 is TGTGCCATCAGTGGCTCGGGGGCCGGCCAAGAGACCCAGTACTTC. It specifies CAISGSGAGQETQYF.

The chain uses TRBV5-1 and TRBJ2-7; TRBD1 is a possible D gene (7 bases). Germline CDR1 reads SGHRS; CDR2 reads YFSETQ. The CDR3 consists of 15 residues. Trimming left V 0 bases short and J 6 bases short, with 16 bases between. Written as DNA, the CDR3 is TGCGCCAGCAGCTTGGGGCCAGGGGGTAGCGGCGAGCAGTACTTC. Its translation: CASSLGPGGSGEQYF.

The chain combines TRBV7-8 with TRBJ2-7; D not certain. Germline V lookup: CDR1 SGHVS, CDR2 FQNEAQ. CDR3 length equals 12 residues. Trimming took 2 bases from V and 5 from J, leaving 7 bases between them. The CDR3 region has the DNA TGTGCCAGCAGCTTAATGGGTAACGAGCAGTACTTC. Amino acid sequence: CASSLMGNEQYF.

The chain links TRBV29-1 to TRBJ1-2; tentatively, D is TRBD1 (5 bases). The length of the CDR3 is 12 residues. With 7 bases removed from V and 0 bases from J, the gap between germline ends came to 9 bases. The germline V gene has CDR1 SQVTM and CDR2 ANQGSEA. The CDR3 protein is CSGGGSNYGYTF. In DNA, the CDR3 is TGCAGCGGTGGGGGATCTAACTATGGCTACACCTTC.

The CDR3 DNA reads TGCAGCGCCGCCATCCCCACCAAACAAGAGACCCAGTACTTC. This sequence encodes CSAAIPTKQETQYF. The rearrangement links TRBV29-1 to TRBJ2-5; D is unresolved. Germline values: CDR1 SQVTM, CDR2 ANQGSEA. This CDR3 has 14 amino acids. V gave up 7 bases and J gave up 2 bases, with 17 bases separating them.

V is TRBV5-1 and J is TRBJ1-5; TRBD1 might be the D (6 bases). V dropped 3 bases and J dropped 5 bases, with 15 bases sitting between them. Germline CDR1 is SGHRS and CDR2 is YFSETQ. The CDR3 extends over 15 amino acids. The CDR3 region is CASSYWGLPYQPQHF. The CDR3 coding sequence is TGCGCCAGCAGCTATTGGGGGCTCCCTTATCAGCCCCAGCATTTT.

The chain recombines TRBV7-2 with TRBJ2-3; 12 bases align to TRBD1. CDR1 is SGHTA and CDR2 is FQGNSA in the germline V gene. V lost 2 bases and J lost 4; bases outside the gene matches: 7. This CDR3 spans 17 amino acids. CDR3 nucleotides: TGTGCCAGCAGCTTAAGGGACAGGGGGCGTTATGCAGATACGCAGTATTTT. It translates to CASSLRDRGRYADTQYF.

V gene TRBV25-1 combines with J gene TRBJ1-2; D remains unclear. CDR1 MGHDK and CDR2 SYGVNS come from the germline V gene. The CDR3 consists of 12 residues. Trimming took 4 bases from V and 3 from J, leaving 6 bases between them. CDR3 sequence (DNA): TGTGCCAGCAGTGCGTTAGACTATGGCTACACCTTC. Its protein product is CASSALDYGYTF.

This sequence joins TRBV2 and TRBJ2-2, with 12 bases identical to TRBD2. V lost 3 bases to trimming and J lost 4 bases; unmatched junction nucleotides: 3. The CDR3 consists of 16 residues. In germline, CDR1 is SNHLY, CDR2 FYNNEI. CDR3 loop: CASSDGLAGTTGELFF. In DNA form, the CDR3 reads TGTGCCAGCAGTGATGGACTAGCGGGGACCACCGGGGAGCTGTTTTTT.

The chain employs TRBV6-2 or TRBV6-3 and TRBJ1-1; unclear D gene. The CDR3 totals 16 residues. Germline CDR1 is MNHEY and CDR2 is SVGEGT. Between the trimmed V and J ends, which lost 4 bases and 8 bases, there was a span of 23 bases. This CDR3 is CASSLQRGVWEKEAFF. The CDR3 nucleotides are TGTGCCAGCAGTTTGCAACGCGGTGTTTGGGAGAAGGAAGCTTTCTTT.

This clone has just one count. The chain carries TRBV23-1 and TRBJ1-1; D not resolved. Being an ORF, TRBV23-1 has a function that is uncertain. The CDR3 loop spans 13 amino acids. V lost 6 bases and J lost 1, with 9 bases in between. The CDR3 reads CASRQFANTEAFF. The CDR3 nucleotides are TGCGCCAGCAGACAGTTTGCGAACACTGAAGCTTTCTTT.

Comments on this clone: The same CDR3 arises from other DNA sequences in this sample as well. CDR3 nucleotides: TGTGCCAGCTCACCAGGAGGCAGAGAGACCCAGTACTTC. This translates into CASSPGGRETQYF. The gene calls are TRBV18 and TRBJ2-5, with D maybe TRBD2 (5 bases). The V gene lost 2 bases and the J gene lost 4 bases, with 8 bases spanning the gap. Germline V gene lookup returns CDR1 KGHSH and CDR2 LQKENI. The CDR3 runs 13 residues.

This clone appeared a few times. The J gene is TRBJ1-3, the V gene TRBV3-1 (or the pseudogene TRBV3-2); TRBD1 aligns across 8 bases. The CDR3 runs 14 residues. CDR1 is LGHDT, CDR2 YNNKEL, per germline (reference sequence). The J segment lost 2 bases and the V segment lost 6 bases, leaving 3 bases of the junction unmatched. The chain's CDR3 is CASRQGVAGNTIYF. The CDR3 nucleotides read TGTGCCAGCAGACAGGGGGTCGCTGGAAACACCATATATTTT.

The chain joins TRBV7-2 to TRBJ2-3; no clear D. The CDR3 length is 11 residues. The V end lost 5 bases, the J end lost 4 bases, and 4 bases lay between the germline ends. CDR1 and CDR2 (germline): SGHTA, FQGNSA. CDR3 coding DNA: TGTGCCAGCAGCGCCTCAGATACGCAGTATTTT. It specifies CASSASDTQYF.

The rearrangement links TRBV28 to TRBJ2-3, with 12 positions matching TRBD2. The CDR3 totals 18 residues. V lost 6 bases, J lost 3 bases, and 13 bases stayed unmatched. Germline V gives CDR1 MDHEN, CDR2 SYDVKM. The CDR3 here is CASSLAGGRAVETDTQYF. CDR3 in DNA: TGTGCCAGCAGCCTAGCGGGGGGGAGGGCTGTCGAGACAGATACGCAGTATTTT.

This chain uses TRBV18 with TRBJ1-2; D gene uncertain. Trimming took 0 bases from V and 4 from J, leaving 9 bases between them. CDR1 KGHSH and CDR2 LQKENI come from the germline V gene. This CDR3 is built from 14 residues. CDR3 amino acids: CASSPPFEVYGYTF. CDR3 coding DNA: TGTGCCAGCTCACCACCGTTCGAAGTCTATGGCTACACCTTC.

This clone was seen ten or more times. The chain carries TRBV24-1 and TRBJ2-7; D is unresolved. The length of the CDR3 is 13 residues. With 7 bases removed from V and 3 bases from J, the gap between germline ends came to 12 bases. From germline, CDR1 is KGHDR and CDR2 SFDVKD. DNA of the CDR3: TGTGCCACCAGCGAGGACCCCCTCTACGAGCAGTACTTC. It specifies CATSEDPLYEQYF.